The clone carrying this T cell receptor beta chain was recorded a few times. Antigen: not known. The CDR3 length is 15 residues. V lost 3 bases and J 4 bases, leaving 12 bases between the germline ends. The germline V gene encodes CDR1 SGHAT and CDR2 FQNNGV. This record belongs to a study of cytomegalovirus exposure and HLA in healthy donors. Study-wide results and caveats: HLA alleles showed associations with about 15,000 TCR beta sequences in a later analysis, at a 0.05 false discovery rate. With further analysis later on, most CMV-associated TCR beta chains appeared HLA-restricted. Because they were indistinguishable, some V segments, including TRBV6-2 and TRBV6-3, were excluded. One cluster of highly shared sequence variants probably arose as a sequencing artifact.

In the PCR, 60 Vbeta and 13 Jbeta primers were used. Method: immunoSEQ multiplex PCR; TCRdb's copy keeps in-frame clones and lacks some. Among about 130,000 clones listed, less than 10% were seen once. The sequencing input was PBMCs. J is TRBJ2-2 and V is TRBV11-2; possibly TRBD1 for D (5 bases). The receptor was isolated from a man in his fifties in good health and CMV-seronegative. The CDR3 loop reads CASSLLQASTGELFF. Here the CDR3 DNA reads TGTGCCAGCAGCTTGCTACAGGCTAGCACCGGGGAGCTGTTTTTT. Variable domain in full (rest from reference TRBV11-2 and TRBJ2-2): EAGVAQSPRYKIIEKRQSVAFWCNPISGHATLYWYQQILGQGPKLLIQFQNNGVVDDSQLPKDRFSAERLKGVDSTLKIQPAKLEDSAVYLCASSLLQASTGELFFGEGSRLTVL.